Presented here are 12 T cell receptor beta chains from one specimen sequenced in a study of T cell changes during pregnancy in multiple sclerosis (dated by TCRdb to between 2019 and 2020). Library creation used the immunoSEQ multiplex PCR assay. In TCRdb, the immuneACCESS table is reduced to in-frame sequences with V and J assigned. These tables do not hold every clone; where another copy was compared, an unresolved V gene accounts for under half, and the others remain unexplained. The sample records some 77,000 clones, approximately 92% of which are singletons. The ten largest account for approximately 2.1% of the sample. Sequences were derived from peripheral blood, sampled in the second trimester of pregnancy. The source is a female donor in good health, enrolled as a control in a pregnancy study.

The chain has TRBV5-4 and TRBJ1-2; 8 nucleotides align to TRBD1. Germline V lookup: CDR1 SGHNT, CDR2 YYREEE (reference sequence). V gave up 5 bases and J gave up 1 base; unmatched junction bases: 4. The CDR3 sequence is 14 residues long. For the CDR3, the DNA is TGTGCCAGCAGTAGACAGGGGTATAACTATGGCTACACCTTC. Its translation: CASSRQGYNYGYTF.

This chain connects TRBV25-1 to TRBJ2-3, with TRBD2 matching 13 bases. Germline CDR1 MGHDK, CDR2 SYGVNS. V lost 6 bases and J lost 7; bases outside the gene matches: 7. CDR3 size: 15 residues. The CDR3 nucleotides are TGTGCCAGCAGAGGACTAGCGGGGGCACGGAATACGCAGTATTTT. Protein: CASRGLAGARNTQYF.

The rearrangement uses TRBV4-1 and TRBJ2-7; 10 bases are a match to TRBD1. The CDR3 totals 15 residues. V lost 2 bases, J lost 3 bases, and 4 bases stayed unmatched. The germline gives CDR1 MGHRA, CDR2 YSYEKL. This CDR3 is CASSQRGQGIYEQYF. CDR3 DNA sequence: TGCGCCAGCAGCCAAAGGGGACAGGGGATCTACGAGCAGTACTTC.

In its sample, this clone was seen a few times. The rearrangement links TRBV15 to TRBJ1-6; D gene unclear. Trimming stripped 2 bases from V and 8 bases from J, with 13 bases between. Germline CDR1 is LNHNV and CDR2 is YYDKDF (reference sequence). The CDR3 length is 15 residues. This CDR3 is CATSRRQVGDSPLHF. In DNA, the CDR3 is TGTGCCACCAGCAGAAGGCAGGTCGGGGATTCACCCCTCCACTTT. The whole variable domain, filled in from reference TRBV15 and TRBJ1-6, reads DAMVIQNPRYQVTQFGKPVTLSCSQTLNHNVMYWYQQKSSQAPKLLFHYYDKDFNNEADTPDNFQSRRPNTSFCFLDIRSPGLGDTAMYLCATSRRQVGDSPLHFGNGTRLTVT.

The chain has TRBV18 and TRBJ1-2, with D possibly matching TRBD1 (5 bases). This CDR3 spans 15 amino acids. Between the trimmed V and J ends, which lost 4 bases and 5 bases, there was a span of 17 bases. CDR1 and CDR2 (germline): KGHSH, LQKENI. The CDR3 DNA sequence: TGTGCCAGCTCACTTGGAAGGGGTGATATATATGGCTACACCTTC. It yields the protein CASSLGRGDIYGYTF.

V is TRBV5-1 and J is TRBJ2-7; tentatively, D is TRBD2 (6 bases). Germline values: CDR1 SGHRS, CDR2 YFSETQ. V lost 1 base, J lost 5 bases, and 16 bases lay in between. CDR3 size: 15 residues. This CDR3 is CASSLLSGVGDEQYF. CDR3 nucleotides: TGCGCCAGCAGCTTGCTGTCGGGGGTGGGGGACGAGCAGTACTTC. Complete variable domain (other parts from reference TRBV5-1 and TRBJ2-7): KAGVTQTPRYLIKTRGQQVTLSCSPISGHRSVSWYQQTPGQGLQFLFEYFSETQRNKGNFPGRFSGRQFSNSRSEMNVSTLELGDSALYLCASSLLSGVGDEQYFGPGTRLTVT.

The chain employs TRBV7-3 and TRBJ2-2; D not resolved. The length of the CDR3 is 16 residues. The V gene's germline CDR1 is SGHTA and CDR2 FQGTGA. V was pared by 1 base and J by 3 bases, with 12 bases between. CDR3 region: CASSLSASRYTGELFF. CDR3 DNA sequence: TGTGCCAGCAGCTTAAGCGCCTCCCGCTACACCGGGGAGCTGTTTTTT.

This chain uses TRBV5-4 with TRBJ2-2, with a possible D match to TRBD2 (6 bases). Germline V CDR1 and CDR2: SGHNT, YYREEE (reference sequence). The CDR3 is 14 amino acids. V was clipped by 0 bases and J by 3 bases, with 6 bases between them. In DNA, the CDR3 is TGTGCCAGCAGCTTGGGGGGGGACACCGGGGAGCTGTTTTTT. Protein product: CASSLGGDTGELFF.

The chain uses TRBV25-1 and TRBJ1-3; no clear D. With 4 bases removed from V and 4 bases from J, the gap between germline ends came to 11 bases. Germline values: CDR1 MGHDK, CDR2 SYGVNS. The CDR3 has 14 residues. DNA of the CDR3: TGTGCCAGCAGTGGCGAGGGTAACGGAAACACCATATATTTT. Its protein product is CASSGEGNGNTIYF.

V is TRBV6-1 and J is TRBJ1-3; D uncertain. Deletions cut 3 bases from V and 0 bases from J, with 9 bases between. CDR3 length equals 15 residues. Germline CDR1 MNHNS, CDR2 SASEGT. The CDR3 nucleotides are TGTGCCAGCAGTGACGAGGAAAGCTCTGGAAACACCATATATTTT. Its protein product is CASSDEESSGNTIYF.

The count of this clone is one. The CDR3 loop reads CASRPTRRTGTVDSPLHF. CDR3 coding DNA: TGTGCCAGCAGACCTACCCGCCGGACAGGGACCGTGGATTCACCCCTCCACTTT. V gene TRBV27 combines with J gene TRBJ1-6; 8 bases map to TRBD1. V trimming: 6 bases; J trimming: 8 bases; junction bases outside the gene matches: 18. The germline V gene encodes CDR1 MNHEY and CDR2 SMNVEV (reference sequence). This CDR3 spans 18 amino acids.

This chain uses TRBV4-1 with TRBJ1-5, with a possible D match to TRBD1 (6 bases). The V and J ends lost 2 bases and 2 bases respectively, with 10 bases between them. CDR3 size: 15 residues. In germline, CDR1 is MGHRA, CDR2 YSYEKL. The CDR3 spells CASSQQRQGNQPQHF. In DNA form, the CDR3 reads TGCGCCAGCAGCCAACAGAGACAGGGCAATCAGCCCCAGCATTTT.